The 21 T cell receptor beta chains below come from one sample, sequenced in a study of blood T cell repertoires in COVID-19 (dated by TCRdb to the early 2020s). Library preparation was by the immunoSEQ multiplex PCR assay. TCRdb re-hosts the immuneACCESS table, in-frame sequences only. Its copies lack some clones; in the studies checked, an unresolved V gene accounts for under half of them, and the cause for the rest is not known. Within this sample are about 230,000 clones, with about nine tenths of them counted one time only. In total, the top ten clones hold 9.5% to 13% of the sample. The material sequenced was peripheral blood. The receptors were sampled from a man aged 45 to 65 with COVID-19, enrolled during active disease.

The chain links TRBV18 to TRBJ1-5; D unclear. Trimming took 5 bases from V and 5 from J, leaving 10 bases between them. Germline CDR1 and CDR2: KGHSH and LQKENI. The CDR3 has 13 amino acids. CDR3 residues: CASSAYTDQPQHF. CDR3 in DNA: TGTGCCAGCTCAGCTTACACAGATCAGCCCCAGCATTTT.

The V call is TRBV5-1, the J call TRBJ1-3; D call uncertain. The V gene's germline CDR1 is SGHRS and CDR2 YFSETQ. This CDR3 is built from 14 residues. V was cut by 4 bases and J by 4 bases, with 12 bases left in between. The CDR3 nucleotides read TGCGCCAGCAGCAAGACCCCGGGAGGAAACACCATATATTTT. This sequence encodes CASSKTPGGNTIYF.

The chain links TRBV6-1 to TRBJ2-5; possible D gene TRBD1, 6 bases. The CDR3 runs 15 residues. V lost 0 bases to trimming and J lost 5 bases, with 13 bases between them. CDR1 MNHNS and CDR2 SASEGT come from the germline V gene. In nucleotides, the CDR3 is TGTGCCAGCAGTGAAGCGGCAGGGGCCGGGGAGACCCAGTACTTC. The encoded protein is CASSEAAGAGETQYF.

The DNA for the CDR3 is TGTGCCAGTAGTACGATGACTAGCGAGCTGTACAATGAGCAGTTCTTC. Amino acid sequence: CASSTMTSELYNEQFF. The chain carries TRBV19 and TRBJ2-1; 8 bases line up with TRBD2. CDR1 and CDR2 from the germline V gene are LNHDA and SQIVND (reference sequence). This CDR3 spans 16 amino acids. Unmatched junction bases numbered 9, after V lost 4 bases and J lost 4 bases. The complete variable domain, with remaining parts taken from reference TRBV19 and TRBJ2-1, reads DGGITQSPKYLFRKEGQNVTLSCEQNLNHDAMYWYRQDPGQGLRLIYYSQIVNDFQKGDIAEGYSVSREKKESFPLTVTSAQKNPTAFYLCASSTMTSELYNEQFFGPGTRLTVL.

The chain has TRBV9 and TRBJ1-3; unclear D gene. The CDR3 totals 15 residues. Germline CDR1 is SGDLS and CDR2 is YYNGEE. The V end was cut by 1 base, the J end by 0 bases, with 8 bases between. CDR3 sequence (DNA): TGTGCCAGCAGCGTAAGTGAGGACTCTGGAAACACCATATATTTT. This sequence encodes CASSVSEDSGNTIYF.

This chain joins TRBV5-5 and TRBJ1-2; the D gene is possibly TRBD1 (6 bases). From germline, CDR1 is SGHKS and CDR2 YYEKEE (reference sequence). V lost 0 bases, J lost 4 bases, and 10 bases lay in between. The length of the CDR3 is 14 residues. The CDR3 DNA sequence: TGTGCCAGCAGCTTGGAGAGACAGGTCTATGGCTACACCTTC. Its protein product is CASSLERQVYGYTF.

The V call is TRBV2, the J call TRBJ2-6; 8 bases agree with TRBD2. V shed 6 bases, J shed 0 bases, and the junction held 4 bases outside the gene matches. The germline V gene has CDR1 SNHLY and CDR2 FYNNEI. The CDR3 loop spans 16 amino acids. CDR3: CASRAGAGSGANVLTF. The CDR3 DNA sequence: TGTGCCAGCAGAGCGGGGGCCGGCTCTGGGGCCAACGTCCTGACTTTC.

The chain combines TRBV6-5 with TRBJ1-2; D is ambiguous. V was shortened by 0 bases and J by 8 bases, with 10 bases between the two germline ends. The CDR3 is made up of 13 amino acids. Germline-derived CDR1 and CDR2 are MNHEY and SVGAGI. This CDR3 is CASSYSELSGYTF. DNA of the CDR3: TGTGCCAGCAGTTACTCGGAGTTATCGGGCTACACCTTC.

The chain recombines TRBV19 with TRBJ1-5, with a possible D match to TRBD1 (6 bases). CDR1 and CDR2 from the germline V gene are LNHDA and SQIVND (reference sequence). The V gene lost 6 bases and the J gene lost 4 bases, with 13 bases spanning the gap. The CDR3 length is 14 residues. CDR3 loop: CASRSQGLNQPQHF. The DNA of the CDR3 is TGTGCCAGTAGGAGCCAGGGGTTAAATCAGCCCCAGCATTTT. The whole variable domain, remainder taken from reference TRBV19 and TRBJ1-5, is DGGITQSPKYLFRKEGQNVTLSCEQNLNHDAMYWYRQDPGQGLRLIYYSQIVNDFQKGDIAEGYSVSREKKESFPLTVTSAQKNPTAFYLCASRSQGLNQPQHFGDGTRLSIL.

The chain couples TRBV3-1 (or the pseudogene TRBV3-2) to TRBJ1-2; 8 nucleotides line up with TRBD1. The trim removed 0 bases at V and 6 bases at J, leaving 12 bases unmatched. The CDR3 is made up of 17 amino acids. Looked up from germline, CDR1 is LGHDT and CDR2 is YNNKEL (reference sequence). The CDR3 coding sequence is TGTGCCAGCAGCCAAGATCCGGACAGGGATTGGTTGGATGGCTACACCTTC. It yields the protein CASSQDPDRDWLDGYTF.

CDR3 sequence: CASSLLAGAPGDTQYF. The CDR3 DNA sequence: TGTGCCAGCAGCCTCCTAGCGGGGGCGCCGGGAGATACGCAGTATTTT. The V call is TRBV9, the J call TRBJ2-3, with 10 bases lining up with TRBD2. Germline assignment: CDR1 SGDLS and CDR2 YYNGEE. J lost 5 bases, V lost 4 bases, and 10 bases had no gene match. CDR3 size: 16 residues.

V and J are TRBV2 and TRBJ2-1; perhaps TRBD1 as D (6 bases). The CDR3 runs 13 residues. Germline V gene data show CDR1 as SNHLY and CDR2 as FYNNEI. V was cut by 6 bases and J by 6 bases, with 12 bases left in between. The CDR3 protein is CASSPGQLNEQFF. In DNA, the CDR3 is TGTGCCAGCAGCCCGGGACAACTCAATGAGCAGTTCTTC.

V is TRBV5-1 and J is TRBJ1-1; 12 bases agree with TRBD1. CDR1 is SGHRS, CDR2 YFSETQ, per germline. J was trimmed by 8 bases and V by 3 bases; bases with no gene match: 2. This CDR3 has 13 residues. The CDR3 loop is CASSSGTGGEAFF. CDR3 DNA: TGCGCCAGCAGCTCTGGGACAGGGGGCGAAGCTTTCTTT.

The chain is built from TRBV7-9 and TRBJ1-1, with no clear D. The CDR3 is made up of 14 amino acids. Per germline, CDR1 SEHNR and CDR2 FQNEAQ (reference sequence). V was pared by 5 bases and J by 1 base, with 11 bases between. CDR3 sequence: CASSTSHSNTEAFF. The CDR3 nucleotides read TGTGCCAGCAGCACTAGTCACTCGAACACTGAAGCTTTCTTT. The full variable domain, in which reference TRBV7-9 and TRBJ1-1 provide the parts outside the CDR3, is DTGVSQNPRHKITKRGQNVTFRCDPISEHNRLYWYRQTLGQGPEFLTYFQNEAQLEKSRLLSDRFSAERPKGSFSTLEIQRTEQGDSAMYLCASSTSHSNTEAFFGQGTRLTVV.

The rearrangement links TRBV20-1 to TRBJ2-2; D uncertain. Trimming cost V 3 bases and J 7 bases, with 12 bases left between them. This CDR3 region has 13 residues. Germline V gene data show CDR1 as DFQATT and CDR2 as SNEGSKA (reference sequence). In nucleotides, the CDR3 is TGCAGTGCTAGTGCGACGACGGGCGGGGAGCTGTTTTTT. Protein sequence: CSASATTGGELFF.

This clone has only one observation. The genes are TRBV11-3 and TRBJ2-1, with TRBD1 as a possible D gene (5 bases). The germline gives CDR1 SGHNT, CDR2 YENEEA. Trimming stripped 0 bases from V and 9 bases from J, with 9 bases between. This CDR3 region has 13 residues. DNA of the CDR3: TGTGCCAGCAGCTTAGATCTTCAGGGTGAGCAGTTCTTC. Translating gives CASSLDLQGEQFF.

The chain carries TRBV27 and TRBJ1-5; 11 bases line up with TRBD1. J lost 3 bases, V lost 5 bases, and 6 bases had no gene match. From germline, CDR1 is MNHEY and CDR2 SMNVEV (reference sequence). The CDR3 is made up of 16 amino acids. CDR3 DNA sequence: TGTGCCAGCAGTGGACAGGGGGCACTCCTCAATCAGCCCCAGCATTTT. It translates to CASSGQGALLNQPQHF.

The chain recombines TRBV9 with TRBJ1-4; 8 nucleotides match TRBD1. Germline CDR1 reads SGDLS; CDR2 reads YYNGEE. There are 15 residues in the CDR3. With V trimmed by 3 bases and J by 7 bases, 8 bases remained unmatched. This CDR3 reads CASSAVGQGVEKLFF. In DNA, the CDR3 is TGTGCCAGCAGCGCCGTTGGACAGGGTGTTGAAAAACTGTTTTTT.

This clone was seen only once. The rearrangement links TRBV5-1 to TRBJ2-3; D is possibly TRBD2 (5 bases). Germline V gene data show CDR1 as SGHRS and CDR2 as YFSETQ. This CDR3 is built from 16 residues. Deletions cut 0 bases from V and 2 bases from J, with 13 bases between. The chain's CDR3 is CASSLDSGPPTDTQYF. In DNA form, the CDR3 reads TGCGCCAGCAGCTTGGACAGCGGTCCGCCCACAGATACGCAGTATTTT.

This clone occurred once. The junction departs from the called germline gene at one end, perhaps through a read error. J is TRBJ2-7 and V is TRBV7-9; TRBD2 might be the D (5 bases). The CDR3 length is 14 residues. Germline CDR1 is SEHNR and CDR2 is FQNEAQ (reference sequence). The CDR3 here is CASSLEASSHEQYF. The CDR3 DNA follows: TGTGCCAGCAGCTTAGAGGCTAGCTCCCACGAGCAGTACTTC.

The chain joins TRBV7-2 to TRBJ2-1, with D perhaps matching TRBD2 (6 bases). This CDR3 spans 16 amino acids. Per germline, CDR1 SGHTA and CDR2 FQGNSA. The V gene lost 1 base and the J gene lost 6 bases, with 16 bases spanning the gap. CDR3 nucleotide sequence: TGTGCCAGCAGCTTAGTTCGGACTATAATGGCCAATGAGCAGTTCTTC. Protein sequence: CASSLVRTIMANEQFF.